This section outlines one T cell receptor beta chain sequence together with its context. Its specificity is unknown. The junction differs from germline at one of its ends, possibly a read error. There are 14 residues in the CDR3. CDR1 is SGDLS, CDR2 YYNGEE, per germline. The table came from immunoSEQ multiplex PCR; TCRdb's copy has only in-frame clones and leaves some out. This table holds roughly 81,000 clones, 88% found once. The record originates from a study of OX40 agonist ivuxolimab in advanced cancers. Study overall: Ivuxolimab, an antibody acting as an agonist of OX40 (CD134), was used to treat patients. Whole-study results and caveats: Still undetermined is the antigen specificity of the expanded peripheral T cells.

If patients had autoimmune disease history or systemic immunosuppression, they were excluded. This receptor was obtained from an adult with an advanced solid tumor such as melanoma, head and neck, liver or kidney cancer. Material: CD4+ or CD8+ T cells sorted from blood, obtained in a trial of the OX40 agonist ivuxolimab. The rearrangement joins TRBV9 to TRBJ1-1; TRBD1 aligns across 7 bases. In DNA form, the CDR3 reads TGTGCCAGCAGCGTAGTTAATGGGGATGGTGGGACAGTTTTT. Its protein is CASSVVNGDGGTVF.